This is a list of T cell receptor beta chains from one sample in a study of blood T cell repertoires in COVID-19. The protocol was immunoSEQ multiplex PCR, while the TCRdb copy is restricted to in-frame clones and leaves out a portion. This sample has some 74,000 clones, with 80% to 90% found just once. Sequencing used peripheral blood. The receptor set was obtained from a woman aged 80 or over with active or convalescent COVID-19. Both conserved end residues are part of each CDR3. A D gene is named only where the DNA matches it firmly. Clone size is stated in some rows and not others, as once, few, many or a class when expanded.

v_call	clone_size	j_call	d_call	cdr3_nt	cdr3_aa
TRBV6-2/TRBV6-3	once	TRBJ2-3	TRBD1	TGTGCCAGCAGTACCGGGACAGGCAACACAGATACGCAGTATTTT	CASSTGTGNTDTQYF
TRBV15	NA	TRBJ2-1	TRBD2	TGTGCCACCAGCGCCGGGACTAGCGGATACAATGAGCAGTTCTTC	CATSAGTSGYNEQFF
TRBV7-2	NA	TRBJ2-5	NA	TGTGCCAGCAGCTTAAGGGGAGAGACCCAGTACTTC	CASSLRGETQYF
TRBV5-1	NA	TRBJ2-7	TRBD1	TGCGCCAGCTTTACCGGGACAGGAGGTTATGAGCAGTACTTC	CASFTGTGGYEQYF
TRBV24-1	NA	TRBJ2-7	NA	TGTGCCACCAGTGTACCCGGGAAATACGAGCAGTACTTC	CATSVPGKYEQYF
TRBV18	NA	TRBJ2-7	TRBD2	TGTGCCAGCTCACCTTCAGCGGGACGGTTCGACGAGCAGTACTTC	CASSPSAGRFDEQYF
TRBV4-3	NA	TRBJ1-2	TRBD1	TGCGCCAGCAGCCAAGTTATAGGGACAGGGGGCGCGGGCTACACCTTC	CASSQVIGTGGAGYTF
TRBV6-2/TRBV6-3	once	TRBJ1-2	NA	TGTGCCAGCAGTACCGACGGCAGGTCTTATGGCTACACCTTC	CASSTDGRSYGYTF
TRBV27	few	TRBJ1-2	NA	TGTGCCAGCAGTTTAAGGCAGGGAGGCTATGGCTACACCTTC	CASSLRQGGYGYTF
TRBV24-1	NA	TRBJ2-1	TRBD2	TGTGCCACCAGTGATGGGACTAGCCTGTACAATGAGCAGTTCTTC	CATSDGTSLYNEQFF
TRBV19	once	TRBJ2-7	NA	TGTGCCAGTAGTATTAATTCCGGGTCGTACCTATCATACGAGCAGTACTTC	CASSINSGSYLSYEQYF
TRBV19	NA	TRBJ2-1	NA	TGTGCCAGTAGTAGTTTGTTCGTTGGGGGGAAGGAGCAGTTCTTC	CASSSLFVGGKEQFF
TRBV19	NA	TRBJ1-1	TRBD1	TGTGCCAGTAAGATGACAGGGGGCATGGATGAAGCTTTCTTT	CASKMTGGMDEAFF
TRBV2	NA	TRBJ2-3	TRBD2	TGTGCCAGCAGACCGACTAGCGGGTCGCAGTATTTT	CASRPTSGSQYF
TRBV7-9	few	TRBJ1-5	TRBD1	TGTGCCAGCGACAGGGATAATCAGCCCCAGCATTTT	CASDRDNQPQHF
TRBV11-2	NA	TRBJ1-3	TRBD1	TGTGCCAGCAGCTCGATTGACAGGGACCAGACTGGAAACACCATATATTTT	CASSSIDRDQTGNTIYF
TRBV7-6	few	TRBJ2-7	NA	TGTGCCAGCAGCATCGCTCCGGACAGAAGCTCCTACGAGCAGTACTTC	CASSIAPDRSSYEQYF
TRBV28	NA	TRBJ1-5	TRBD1	TGTGCCAGCAGTCAGACAGGGGTGCCTAATCAGCCCCAGCATTTT	CASSQTGVPNQPQHF
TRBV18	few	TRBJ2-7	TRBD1	TGTGCCAGCTCACTAAAAACGGGACAGAACTACGAGCAGTACTTC	CASSLKTGQNYEQYF
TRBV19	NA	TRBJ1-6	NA	TGTGCCAGTACTCCGGACTTTTATAATTCACCCCTCCACTTT	CASTPDFYNSPLHF
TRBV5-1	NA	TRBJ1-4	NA	TGCGCCAGCAGCTTGTCGGGGGTTGAGGAAAAACTGTTTTTT	CASSLSGVEEKLFF
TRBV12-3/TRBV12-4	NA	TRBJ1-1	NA	TGTGCCAGCAGTTTGGGACTGCCTGAAGCTTTCTTT	CASSLGLPEAFF
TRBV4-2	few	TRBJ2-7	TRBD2	TGTGCCAGCAGCCAAGCTGGCGGGAGAGGGTACGAGCAGTACTTC	CASSQAGGRGYEQYF
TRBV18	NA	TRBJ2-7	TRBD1	TGTGCCAGCTCCCCGGGACAGGTCGGATACGAGCAGTACTTC	CASSPGQVGYEQYF
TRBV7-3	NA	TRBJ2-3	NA	TGTGCCAGCAGCTTCTACTCAGATACGCAGTATTTT	CASSFYSDTQYF
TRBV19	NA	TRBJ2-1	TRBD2	TGTGCCAGTCGTTCCCCGGGACTAGGGGGGAGCATCCATGAGCAGTTCTTC	CASRSPGLGGSIHEQFF
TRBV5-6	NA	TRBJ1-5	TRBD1	TGTGCCAGCAGCTTGTATGGACAGGGAATCAATCAGCCCCAGCATTTT	CASSLYGQGINQPQHF
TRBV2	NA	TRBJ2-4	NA	TGTGCCAGCAGTGAAAAGTTCCTTCGGGCCAAAAACATTCAGTACTTC	CASSEKFLRAKNIQYF
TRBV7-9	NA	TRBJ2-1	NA	TGTGCCAGCAGGCATGGCCTAGGCGATGAGCAGTTCTTC	CASRHGLGDEQFF
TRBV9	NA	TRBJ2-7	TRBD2	TGTGCCAGCAGCGTAGCTCCCAGGGAGGGTTACGAGCAGTACTTC	CASSVAPREGYEQYF